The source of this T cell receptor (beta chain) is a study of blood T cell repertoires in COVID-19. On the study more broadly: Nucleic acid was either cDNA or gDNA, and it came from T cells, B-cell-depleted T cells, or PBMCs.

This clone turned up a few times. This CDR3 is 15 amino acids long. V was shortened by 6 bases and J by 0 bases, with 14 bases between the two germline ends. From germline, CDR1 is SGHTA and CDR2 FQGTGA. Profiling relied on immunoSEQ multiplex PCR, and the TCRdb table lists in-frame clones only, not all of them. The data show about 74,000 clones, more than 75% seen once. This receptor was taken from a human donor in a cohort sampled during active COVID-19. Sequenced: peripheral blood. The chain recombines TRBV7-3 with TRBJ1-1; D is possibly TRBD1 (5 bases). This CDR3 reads CASSPSGTVNTEAFF. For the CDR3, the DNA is TGTGCCAGCAGTCCCAGCGGGACGGTGAACACTGAAGCTTTCTTT.